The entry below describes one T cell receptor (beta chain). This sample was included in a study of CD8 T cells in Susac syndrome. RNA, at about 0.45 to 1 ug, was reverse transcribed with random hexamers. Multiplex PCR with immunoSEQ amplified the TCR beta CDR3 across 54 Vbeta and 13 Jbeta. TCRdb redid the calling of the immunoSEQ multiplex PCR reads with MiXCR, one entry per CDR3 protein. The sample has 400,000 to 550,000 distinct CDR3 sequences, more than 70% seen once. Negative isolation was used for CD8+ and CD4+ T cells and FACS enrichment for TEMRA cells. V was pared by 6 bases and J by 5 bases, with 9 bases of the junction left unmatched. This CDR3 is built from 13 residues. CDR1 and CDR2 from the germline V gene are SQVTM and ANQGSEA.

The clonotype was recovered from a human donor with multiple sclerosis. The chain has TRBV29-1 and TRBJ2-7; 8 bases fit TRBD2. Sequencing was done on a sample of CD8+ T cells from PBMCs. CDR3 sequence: CSVPGGPGDEQYF. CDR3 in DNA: TGCAGCGTGCCGGGGGGGCCTGGAGACGAGCAGTACTTC.